This T cell receptor beta chain emerged from a study of OX40 agonist ivuxolimab in advanced cancers. Study results and limitations: Some patients who did not respond also had low normalized T-cell clonal expansion.

Some clones are missing from TCRdb's copy, which holds only in-frame ones; the method was immunoSEQ multiplex PCR. The data contain about 33,000 clones, more than 80% of them singletons. As to this clone: Its cognate antigen is unknown.

Germline assignment: CDR1 PRHDT and CDR2 FYEKMQ (reference sequence). V was trimmed by 2 bases and J by 0 bases, leaving 13 bases between them. This CDR3 contains 16 residues. This clonotype was obtained from an adult with an advanced solid tumor such as melanoma, head and neck, liver or kidney cancer. This chain links TRBV13 with TRBJ1-1; a weak D match, TRBD1 (5 bases). The sequencing used CD4+ or CD8+ T cells sorted from blood, collected in a trial of the OX40 agonist ivuxolimab. The CDR3 bases are TGTGCCAGCAGCTTAATGGGGGGATACATGAACACTGAAGCTTTCTTT. This translates into CASSLMGGYMNTEAFF. The full variable domain, its missing parts supplied by reference TRBV13 and TRBJ1-1, is AAGVIQSPRHLIKEKRETATLKCYPIPRHDTVYWYQQGPGQDPQFLISFYEKMQSDKGSIPDRFSAQQFSDYHSELNMSSLELGDSALYFCASSLMGGYMNTEAFFGQGTRLTVV.